This entry is about one TCR beta chain. The data stem from a study of cytomegalovirus exposure and HLA in healthy donors. The PCR made use of 60 Vbeta and 13 Jbeta primers. Produced via immunoSEQ multiplex PCR; TCRdb's table is partial and in-frame only. The sample lists approximately 170,000 clones, approximately 78% occurring once. Losses at the gene ends were 3 bases for V and 3 bases for J; bases not matched to a gene: 6. Germline V lookup: CDR1 MNHNS, CDR2 SASEGT. There are 15 residues in the CDR3. This clonotype was sampled from a male donor in good health and CMV-seronegative. The chain uses TRBV6-1 and TRBJ2-3; 7 bases agree with TRBD1. Sequenced input: PBMCs. The CDR3 spells CASSEQTGKTDTQYF. CDR3 DNA sequence: TGTGCCAGCAGTGAGCAGACAGGGAAAACAGATACGCAGTATTTT.